Sequencing of this T cell receptor (beta chain) was carried out in a study of cytomegalovirus exposure and HLA in healthy donors. Study findings and constraints: Under in vitro conditions, three CMV-associated chains were confirmed as specific for CMV antigens. The tendency of first-cohort TCR clusters to co-occur in the approximately 120 validation repertoires was identified by a subsequent analysis. It was reportedly the case that the classifier diagnosed cytomegalovirus status with high specificity and sensitivity.

For this clone: Antigen: not known.

Some clones are missing from TCRdb's copy, which holds only in-frame ones; the method was immunoSEQ multiplex PCR. Here the sample spans about 150,000 clones, 70% to 90% being singletons. The CDR3 loop spans 13 amino acids. V shed 4 bases, J shed 2 bases, and the junction held 1 base outside the gene matches. CDR1 is SGHRS, CDR2 YFSETQ, per germline. The sequenced sample was PBMCs. The chain employs TRBV5-1 and TRBJ1-2; TRBD1 aligns across 8 bases. The source of this sequence is a man aged 18 to 29 in good health and CMV-seropositive. The CDR3 DNA reads TGCGCCAGCAGCCGACAGGGGAACTATGGCTACACCTTC. Protein sequence: CASSRQGNYGYTF.